Reported below is one T cell receptor (beta chain). Its antigen remains unidentified. The sample is drawn from a study of a mutant IDH1 vaccine in newly diagnosed glioma. Study context: Patients were started on vaccination 4-6 weeks after radiotherapy alone, or with temozolomide cycles. A roughly 62% male, approximately 38% female split and a mean age of about 40 years characterized treated patients.

Time point defined: week 5, during vaccination. Doses of 300 ug of mutant IDH1 20-mer peptide were given with topical imiquimod. The repertoire was sequenced with immunoSEQ multiplex PCR; TCRdb's copy has only in-frame clones and lacks some. The sample holds about 40,000 clones, approximately 89% seen once. The CDR3 covers 16 residues. Germline V gene sequence: CDR1 MNHEY, CDR2 SMNVEV (reference sequence). V dropped 4 bases and J dropped 5; count of bases not matched to a gene: 7. Study-wide results and limits: Altogether, 80% to 95% of patients exhibited vaccine-induced immune responses.

This specimen consisted of PBMCs, obtained from a glioma patient whose treatment included an IDH1 peptide vaccine. This sequence joins TRBV27 and TRBJ2-2; 10 positions agree with TRBD1. This TCR derives from a man aged 50 to 59 with glioma. The CDR3 loop is CASSSPGQGQTGELFF. In DNA, the CDR3 is TGTGCCAGCAGTTCGCCGGGACAGGGGCAGACCGGGGAGCTGTTTTTT.